This TCR beta chain originates from a study of blood T cell repertoires in COVID-19. Across the study: Acute and convalescent COVID-19 samples came from the United States, Italy and Spain. Sample material is recorded as cDNA or gDNA derived from T cells, B-cell-depleted T cells, or PBMCs.

V was clipped by 4 bases and J by 0 bases; unmatched bases: 5. CDR1 and CDR2 (germline): KGHSH, LQKENI. CDR3 size: 15 residues. Original processing notes: Reference gene primer amplification yielded estimated nucleated cell counts. Some clones are missing from TCRdb's copy, which holds only in-frame ones; the method was immunoSEQ multiplex PCR. V and J calls and clone size come straight from that table; D and trimming were deduced from the DNA. This table has 100,000 to 150,000 clones, roughly three quarters appearing once. This sequence joins TRBV18 and TRBJ1-1; 7 bases align to TRBD1. The sequence was collected from a human donor in a cohort sampled during active COVID-19. The sample was peripheral blood. This CDR3 is CASSLIQGMNTEAFF. CDR3 nucleotides: TGTGCCAGCTCACTGATACAGGGGATGAACACTGAAGCTTTCTTT.